One sample yielded the 25 T cell receptor beta chains listed below, sequenced in a study of CD8 T cells in ankylosing spondylitis. TCRdb re-derived calls from the 5' RACE reads in MiXCR, one entry per CDR3 protein. This table has roughly 150,000 distinct CDR3 sequences, around a third appearing once. The sequencing input was synovial fluid, either unsorted or a sorted T cell fraction (not recorded which). These receptor sequences come from a male donor with ankylosing spondylitis.

This clonotype was detected a few times. V usage is TRBV20-1 and J usage is TRBJ1-1; maybe TRBD1 (5 bases). The germline gives CDR1 DFQATT, CDR2 SNEGSKA (reference sequence). V gave up 4 bases and J gave up 1 base, with 7 bases separating them. The CDR3 extends over 12 amino acids. The CDR3 region is CSATTGNTEAFF. Here the CDR3 DNA reads TGCAGTGCTACAACAGGGAACACTGAAGCTTTCTTT.

Concerning this clonotype: It is likely a read error, because the conserved phenylalanine at the end of the CDR3 is missing. No DNA is shown, since the ends of the CDR3 on it are uncertain; the CDR3 is the one TCRdb lists. The chain is built from TRBV20-1 and TRBJ1-2. The CDR3 is 10 residues long, counting both termini. Germline V CDR1 and CDR2: DFQATT, SNEGSKA (reference sequence). The CDR3 sequence: CSALESTRLY.

The CDR3 DNA reads TGTGCCAGCAGTTTAGACCGGAAGGACCCCTATGGCTACACCTTC. It encodes CASSLDRKDPYGYTF. The chain couples TRBV12-3 or TRBV12-4 to TRBJ1-2; D is unclear. The CDR3 spans 15 residues. Deletions cut 1 base from V and 4 bases from J, with 13 bases between.

The V call is TRBV5-5, the J call TRBJ1-1, with D possibly matching TRBD1 (6 bases). Trimming shortened V by 0 bases and J by 1 base, and 7 bases separated the two germline ends. The length of the CDR3 is 14 residues. Germline CDR1 is SGHKS and CDR2 is YYEKEE (reference sequence). Here the CDR3 DNA reads TGTGCCAGCAGCTTGGCGGACAGGAACACTGAAGCTTTCTTT. This encodes CASSLADRNTEAFF.

The chain links TRBV6-1 to TRBJ1-2; D gene unclear. The germline CDR1 and CDR2 sequences are MNHNS and SASEGT. V lost 4 bases and J lost 4, with 19 bases in between. This CDR3 region has 16 residues. The CDR3 region is CASSGRGPTPVYGYTF. The CDR3 DNA is TGTGCCAGCAGTGGTCGTGGACCCACCCCCGTCTATGGCTACACCTTC.

In this sample, this clonotype turned up a few times. This chain uses TRBV25-1 with TRBJ1-2; D perhaps matches TRBD1 (5 bases). V gave up 3 bases and J gave up 3 bases, with 14 bases separating them. Germline V CDR1 and CDR2: MGHDK, SYGVNS. CDR3 length equals 15 residues. The DNA of the CDR3 is TGTGCCAGCAGTGATTTGACAGCTTCCTACTATGGCTACACCTTC. This gives the protein CASSDLTASYYGYTF.

This chain connects TRBV9 to TRBJ1-2; no reliable D call. The V gene's germline CDR1 is SGDLS and CDR2 YYNGEE. Trimming took 6 bases from V and 7 from J, leaving 7 bases between them. The CDR3 covers 10 residues. The CDR3 reads CASKGRGYTF. The DNA of the CDR3 is TGTGCCAGCAAAGGCCGTGGCTACACCTTC.

This chain links TRBV3-1 with TRBJ1-1; 7 bases align to TRBD1. This CDR3 comprises 14 residues. V trimming: 1 base; J trimming: 5 bases; junction bases outside the gene matches: 4. Per germline, CDR1 LGHDT and CDR2 YNNKEL (reference sequence). CDR3 amino acids: CASSQGNRGTEAFF. The CDR3 nucleotides read TGTGCCAGCAGCCAAGGTAACAGGGGAACTGAAGCTTTCTTT.

This clonotype came up a few times. The V and J genes are TRBV6-1 and TRBJ2-7; D assignment may be TRBD1 or TRBD2 (7 bases each). Germline V CDR1 and CDR2: MNHNS, SASEGT. V was shortened by 5 bases and J by 7 bases, with 21 bases between the two germline ends. CDR3 size: 15 residues. In DNA, the CDR3 is TGTGCCAGCAGTACGCAGACAGGGAGGGGTGAAGAGCAGTACTTC. It yields the protein CASSTQTGRGEEQYF.

This clonotype was counted only a few times. This chain joins TRBV2 and TRBJ1-1; D gene unclear. The CDR3 has 15 amino acids. The germline CDR1 and CDR2 sequences are SNHLY and FYNNEI. Trimming removed 7 bases at V and 0 bases at J, with 15 bases between. The DNA for the CDR3 is TGTGCCAGCACCGAGCGGGCAGGTCTGAACACTGAAGCTTTCTTT. Translating gives CASTERAGLNTEAFF. Together with reference TRBV2 and TRBJ1-1, the CDR3 gives the full variable domain: EPEVTQTPSHQVTQMGQEVILRCVPISNHLYFYWYRQILGQKVEFLVSFYNNEISEKSEIFDDQFSVERPDGSNFTLKIRSTKLEDSAMYFCASTERAGLNTEAFFGQGTRLTVV.

The table lists this clonotype with many counts. This sequence joins TRBV12-3 or TRBV12-4 and TRBJ2-2, with D tentatively TRBD1 or TRBD2 (5 bases each). The CDR3 extends over 14 amino acids. V lost 7 bases and J lost 4, with 13 bases in between. This CDR3 reads CASTKVGGTGELFF. Written as DNA, the CDR3 is TGTGCCAGCACCAAAGTTGGGGGCACCGGGGAGCTGTTTTTT.

This clonotype was detected ten times or more. The chain combines TRBV7-9 with TRBJ2-7; 12 nucleotides agree with TRBD2. The V gene's germline CDR1 is SEHNR and CDR2 FQNEAQ (reference sequence). The CDR3 consists of 17 residues. After removal of 5 bases from V and 6 bases from J, the junction contained 14 bases not matched to a gene. CDR3 in amino acids: CASSPQGQLAGGIEQYF. Here the CDR3 DNA reads TGTGCCAGCAGCCCCCAGGGTCAACTAGCGGGAGGAATCGAGCAGTACTTC.

This rearrangement joins TRBV28 to TRBJ2-2; D could derive from TRBD1 or TRBD2 (5 bases each). CDR3 size: 19 residues. V lost 4 bases to trimming and J lost 0 bases, with 21 bases between them. Germline assignment: CDR1 MDHEN and CDR2 SYDVKM. The CDR3, as DNA: TGTGCCAGCAGTTCCCCCTCGATCGGTGGGGGATCGAACACCGGGGAGCTGTTTTTT. Residues: CASSSPSIGGGSNTGELFF.

This clonotype was detected a few times. V gene TRBV4-3 combines with J gene TRBJ2-3; TRBD2 aligns across 7 bases. V lost 0 bases and J lost 1; bases outside the gene matches: 4. The CDR3 length is 16 residues. CDR1 is LGHNA, CDR2 YSLEER, per germline. CDR3 sequence reads: CASSQDCTSGTDTQYF. The DNA for the CDR3 is TGCGCCAGCAGCCAAGACTGTACTAGCGGCACAGATACGCAGTATTTT.

This clonotype was seen more than once but under ten times. J is TRBJ1-1 and V is TRBV5-1; D is uncertain. The V and J ends lost 0 bases and 2 bases respectively, with 8 bases between them. Germline V gene lookup returns CDR1 SGHRS and CDR2 YFSETQ. There are 14 residues in the CDR3. CDR3 in amino acids: CASSLEVSNTEAFF. DNA of the CDR3: TGCGCCAGCAGCTTGGAGGTGTCCAACACTGAAGCTTTCTTT.

The CDR3 sequence: CASSPRTSGGEETQYF. The CDR3 bases are TGTGCCAGCTCACCCCGGACTAGCGGGGGGGAAGAGACCCAGTACTTC. The chain couples TRBV18 to TRBJ2-5; 15 bases map to TRBD2. This CDR3 comprises 16 residues. Germline V lookup: CDR1 KGHSH, CDR2 LQKENI. V lost 3 bases, J lost 3 bases, and 2 bases stayed unmatched.

This clonotype was recorded at least ten times. V and J are TRBV6-1 and TRBJ2-5; D is unresolved. The CDR3 extends over 17 amino acids. CDR1 and CDR2 from the germline V gene are MNHNS and SASEGT. Trimming stripped 2 bases from V and 1 base from J, with 17 bases between. The CDR3 bases are TGTGCCAGCAGTGAAAGGTATCGGGCAGTATCCCAAGAGACCCAGTACTTC. It is translated as CASSERYRAVSQETQYF.

This clonotype was counted a single time. The V gene is TRBV6-2 or TRBV6-3, the J gene TRBJ2-3, with 11 bases fitting TRBD2. The CDR3 is 15 amino acids. Germline CDR1 and CDR2: MNHEY and SVGEGT. The V segment lost 10 bases and the J segment 5 bases; nucleotides outside the gene matches: 11. CDR3 sequence: CATLLSGGAGDTQYF. CDR3 DNA sequence: TGTGCCACCCTCCTTAGCGGGGGGGCCGGAGATACGCAGTATTTT.

This clonotype appeared a few times. V is TRBV20-1 and J is TRBJ2-7; 10 nucleotides align to TRBD1. This CDR3 is built from 15 residues. Losses at the gene ends were 5 bases for V and 3 bases for J; bases not matched to a gene: 10. Germline lookup yields CDR1 DFQATT and CDR2 SNEGSKA (reference sequence). CDR3 in DNA: TGCAGTGCTGACACCTTAGGGACAGGGGTCTACGAGCAGTACTTC. It translates to CSADTLGTGVYEQYF.

This clonotype showed up many times. The chain links TRBV19 to TRBJ1-2; possible D gene TRBD1, 5 bases. This CDR3 has 14 residues. Germline values: CDR1 LNHDA, CDR2 SQIVND (reference sequence). Trimming left V 8 bases short and J 4 bases short, with 17 bases between. DNA of the CDR3: TGTGCCAGTCGACCCGGGACGCAATTCTATGGCTACACCTTC. Translated, it gives CASRPGTQFYGYTF.

This clonotype was counted once. The chain has TRBV5-1 and TRBJ2-1, with TRBD1 matching 8 bases. The CDR3 extends over 16 amino acids. After removal of 0 bases from V and 6 bases from J, the junction contained 8 bases not matched to a gene. Germline CDR1 and CDR2: SGHRS and YFSETQ. CDR3 sequence (DNA): TGCGCCAGCAGCTTGGCGGACAGGGCGGGGTTCAATGAGCAGTTCTTC. This sequence encodes CASSLADRAGFNEQFF. Using reference TRBV5-1 and TRBJ2-1 for the parts outside the CDR3, the full variable domain is KAGVTQTPRYLIKTRGQQVTLSCSPISGHRSVSWYQQTPGQGLQFLFEYFSETQRNKGNFPGRFSGRQFSNSRSEMNVSTLELGDSALYLCASSLADRAGFNEQFFGPGTRLTVL.

The rearrangement links TRBV4-1 to TRBJ1-6; weak D call: TRBD1 (6 bases). The CDR3 totals 15 residues. Looked up from germline, CDR1 is MGHRA and CDR2 is YSYEKL. Trimming removed 4 bases at V and 9 bases at J, with 16 bases between. CDR3 DNA sequence: TGCGCCAGCAGCCTAACCGGGACAACGATTTCACCCCTCCACTTT. Protein: CASSLTGTTISPLHF.

The chain combines TRBV3-1 with TRBJ2-1; 9 bases are a match to TRBD1. The CDR3 has 14 amino acids. From germline, CDR1 is LGHDT and CDR2 YNNKEL (reference sequence). Trimming at V came to 4 bases and at J to 9 bases, leaving 7 bases not matched to a gene. The CDR3 nucleotides read TGTGCCAGCAGCCTAATGGGACAGGGAACTGAGCAGTTCTTC. It yields the protein CASSLMGQGTEQFF.

The CDR3: CASSPRGGGQRDTQYF. DNA for the CDR3: TGTGCCAGCAGCCCTCGTGGGGGGGGACAGCGGGATACGCAGTATTTT. The chain has TRBV7-3 and TRBJ2-3; D is possibly TRBD1 or TRBD2 (7 bases each). CDR1 and CDR2 (germline): SGHTA, FQGTGA. V lost 5 bases and J 6 bases, leaving 21 bases between the germline ends. The CDR3 is 16 amino acids. The full variable domain, its missing parts supplied by reference TRBV7-3 and TRBJ2-3, is GAGVSQTPSNKVTEKGKYVELRCDPISGHTALYWYRQSLGQGPEFLIYFQGTGAADDSGLPNDRFFAVRPEGSVSTLKIQRTERGDSAVYLCASSPRGGGQRDTQYFGPGTRLTVL.

The V call is TRBV28, the J call TRBJ1-4; D gene ambiguous. Germline V gives CDR1 MDHEN, CDR2 SYDVKM. The CDR3 has 15 residues. Trimming took off 5 bases at V and 4 bases at J, with 14 bases between the two ends. CDR3 in DNA: TGTGCCAGCAGTCCTTCCAGCGGCTATAATGAAAAACTGTTTTTT. Amino acids: CASSPSSGYNEKLFF. Full variable domain (missing parts from reference TRBV28 and TRBJ1-4): DVKVTQSSRYLVKRTGEKVFLECVQDMDHENMFWYRQDPGLGLRLIYFSYDVKMKEKGDIPEGYSVSREKKERFSLILESASTNQTSMYLCASSPSSGYNEKLFFGSGTQLSVL.